This T cell receptor (beta chain) emerged from a study of tumor-infiltrating lymphocytes in localized non-small cell lung cancer listed by TCRdb under 2021. At the level of the whole study: The cohort covered several histologies, both smokers and never-smokers, and patients whose samples were collected after neoadjuvant chemotherapy. Resected tumor tissue and uninvolved lung tissue described as non-adjacent to the tumor were contributed by each patient, with both tissues obtained from the same patient. The same patients underwent several integrated assays, with TCR sequencing performed together with flow cytometry, multiplex immunofluorescence, RNA-seq, exome sequencing and proteomics. The overall ICON cohort comprised over a hundred surgical patients with localized non-small cell lung cancer whose tumors were resected. A total of approximately 56 patients were included in the paired tumor versus uninvolved lung comparison of immunoSEQ T-cell fraction. Study-wide findings and limitations: In line with immunofluorescence CD3 counts, TCRbeta sequencing supported higher T cell infiltration in tumors compared with uninvolved lung tissue. No difference in TCR-derived T-cell fraction was observed between the flow cytometry-defined immunotypes IM1 (good prognosis) and IM2 (poor prognosis). Tumor T-cell fraction from TCR sequencing was not associated with recurrence-free survival (p = 0.61). Because different assays used different pieces of the same tissue, technical variation could not be distinguished from intratumor heterogeneity. Assay coverage varied across patients depending on available tissue quantity, so only a subset of the cohort had TCR sequencing.

From cysteine to phenylalanine, the CDR3 is 15 amino acids long. CDR3 DNA is the only sequence kept; it has 45 bases, read in frame from the first base. The V and J ends are trimmed by 4 bases and 5 bases, leaving 18 bases between them. CDR1 SGHNT and CDR2 YYREEE were looked up in the germline V gene (reference sequence). TCR sequencing with the immunoSEQ assay provided the T-cell fraction in tumor and uninvolved lung tissue. Per the authors' processing: For survival analysis, patients were split into high (upper tertile) and low (lower two tertiles) T-cell fraction groups and compared by log-rank test. Paired tumor versus uninvolved lung differences in T-cell fraction were tested with a signed-rank test. The table was pulled from immuneACCESS by TCRdb, which kept in-frame rearrangements only. Such tables lose some clones; where checked, under half of the loss comes from unresolved V genes, and the rest has no known cause. D and trimming were read from the DNA, whereas the V and J calls and clone size are those reported in that table. In all, the sample holds thousands of clones, and around 70% of those were seen once. Of the sample, 25% to 35% falls within the top ten clones.

On this clone itself: The clone's antigen remains unknown. Per-base qualities were not stored, and no clone one base away is much larger.

ICON enrollment began in early 2016, and the last patient was enrolled in 2018. A subcohort of roughly 71 patients provided fresh tumor and matched uninvolved tissue for in-depth immune analyses, with TCR sequencing among those analyses. TCR sequencing was performed on DNA isolated from bulk tissue, without cell sorting. Sequenced sample: lung tumor tissue. The receptor's source is a human donor with non-small cell lung cancer. The receptor chain draws on TRBV5-4 and TRBJ1-2; perhaps TRBD1 is the D gene, with 6 bases matching. The CDR3 region has the sequence CASSPWTALGYGYTF. The DNA reads TGTGCCAGCAGCCCCTGGACAGCCTTGGGTTATGGCTACACCTTC. The full variable domain, with segments outside the CDR3 supplied by the reference TRBV5-4 and TRBJ1-2 proteins, appears as ETGVTQSPTHLIKTRGQQVTLRCSSQSGHNTVSWYQQALGQGPQFIFQYYREEENGRGNFPPRFSGLQFPNYSSELNVNALELDDSALYLCASSPWTALGYGYTFGSGTRLTVV.